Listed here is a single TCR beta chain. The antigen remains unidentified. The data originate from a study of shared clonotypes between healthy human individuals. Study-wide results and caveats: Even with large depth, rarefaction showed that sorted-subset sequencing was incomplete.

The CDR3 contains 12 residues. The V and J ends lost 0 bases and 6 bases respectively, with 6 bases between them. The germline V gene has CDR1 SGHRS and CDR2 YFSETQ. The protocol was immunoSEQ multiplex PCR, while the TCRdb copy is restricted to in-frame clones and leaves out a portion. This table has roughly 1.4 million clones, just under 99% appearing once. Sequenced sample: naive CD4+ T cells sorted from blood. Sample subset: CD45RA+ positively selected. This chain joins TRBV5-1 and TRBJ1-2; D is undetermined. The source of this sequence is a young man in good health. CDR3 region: CASSLVGDGYTF. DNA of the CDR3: TGCGCCAGCAGCTTGGTTGGGGATGGCTACACCTTC. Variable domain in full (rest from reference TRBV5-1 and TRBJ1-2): KAGVTQTPRYLIKTRGQQVTLSCSPISGHRSVSWYQQTPGQGLQFLFEYFSETQRNKGNFPGRFSGRQFSNSRSEMNVSTLELGDSALYLCASSLVGDGYTFGSGTRLTVV.